A single sample is the source of the 21 T cell receptor beta chains below, sequenced in a study of blood T cell repertoires in COVID-19. Sequencing was performed with immunoSEQ multiplex PCR; in TCRdb, only in-frame clones are kept and a portion is missing. The data show roughly 200,000 clones, approximately 81% seen once. The sequenced sample was peripheral blood. These receptors were taken from a human donor in a cohort sampled during active COVID-19.

On this clone itself: This sample also contains other DNA sequences that code for the same CDR3. The gene calls are TRBV6-5 and TRBJ1-2, with 9 bases lining up with TRBD1. CDR3 length equals 11 residues. With 9 bases clipped from V and 8 bases from J, the junction kept 4 bases outside the gene matches. Germline V gene data show CDR1 as MNHEY and CDR2 as SVGAGI. This CDR3 is CASRQGEGYTF. The CDR3 coding sequence is TGTGCCAGTCGACAGGGGGAGGGCTACACCTTC.

The chain is built from TRBV18 and TRBJ1-3; D ambiguous. This CDR3 comprises 14 residues. Trimming removed 4 bases from V and 0 bases from J, with 7 bases in between. Germline lookup yields CDR1 KGHSH and CDR2 LQKENI. The CDR3 DNA reads TGTGCCAGCTCACGAACAAACTCTGGAAACACCATATATTTT. This gives the protein CASSRTNSGNTIYF.

The V call is TRBV6-5, the J call TRBJ2-7; 7 nucleotides match TRBD1. The germline gives CDR1 MNHEY, CDR2 SVGAGI. With 5 bases clipped from V and 6 bases from J, the junction kept 10 bases outside the gene matches. The CDR3 runs 14 residues. DNA of the CDR3: TGTGCCAGCAGTAAGTTGACAGGGTATGGCGAGCAGTACGTC. Translated: CASSKLTGYGEQYV.

This clone showed up just a few times. Other DNA sequences of this sample code for an identical CDR3. This chain links TRBV3-1 (or the pseudogene TRBV3-2) with TRBJ1-6; TRBD1 aligns across 9 bases. V shed 3 bases and J 7 bases; nucleotides not matched to a gene: 1. The CDR3 covers 14 residues. Germline V lookup: CDR1 LGHDT, CDR2 YNNKEL (reference sequence). CDR3 coding DNA: TGTGCCAGCAGCCAGGGACAGGGAAATTCACCCCTCCACTTT. The encoded protein is CASSQGQGNSPLHF.

V is TRBV10-3 and J is TRBJ1-1; 10 nucleotides match TRBD1. CDR3 size: 15 residues. The J segment lost 5 bases and the V segment lost 4 bases, leaving 7 bases of the junction unmatched. Germline loops: CDR1 ENHRY, CDR2 SYGVKD. This CDR3 is CAISARQGARTEAFF. As DNA, the CDR3 is TGTGCCATCAGTGCACGACAGGGGGCGAGGACTGAAGCTTTCTTT.

The V and J genes are TRBV28 and TRBJ2-7; 7 nucleotides agree with TRBD1. The CDR3 has 16 amino acids. V shed 5 bases, J shed 4 bases, and the junction held 14 bases outside the gene matches. Germline CDR1 and CDR2: MDHEN and SYDVKM. CDR3 residues: CASSPQTQNRGYEQYF. The CDR3 DNA follows: TGTGCCAGCAGTCCACAAACCCAGAACAGGGGATACGAGCAGTACTTC.

This chain links TRBV9 with TRBJ2-5, with a possible D match to TRBD2 (5 bases). The CDR3 consists of 13 residues. Trimming removed 3 bases from V and 0 bases from J, with 6 bases in between. Per the germline V gene, CDR1 is SGDLS and CDR2 is YYNGEE. CDR3 sequence: CASSGGYQETQYF. In DNA, the CDR3 is TGTGCCAGCAGCGGAGGGTACCAAGAGACCCAGTACTTC.

V is TRBV18 and J is TRBJ1-1, with D possibly matching TRBD1 (5 bases). CDR3 length: 13 residues. In germline, CDR1 is KGHSH, CDR2 LQKENI. V shed 3 bases and J shed 6 bases, with 11 bases lying between them. CDR3 sequence reads: CASSPHWGAEAFF. The CDR3 DNA follows: TGTGCCAGCTCACCCCATTGGGGGGCTGAAGCTTTCTTT.

The chain carries TRBV2 and TRBJ1-6, with D uncertain. The germline V gene encodes CDR1 SNHLY and CDR2 FYNNEI. V dropped 7 bases and J dropped 10 bases, with 11 bases sitting between them. The CDR3 is 12 residues long. The CDR3 coding sequence is TGTGCCAGCACTATATACGGGTCACCCCTCCACTTT. Translated, it gives CASTIYGSPLHF.

The genes are TRBV3-1 (or the pseudogene TRBV3-2) and TRBJ2-5, with 7 bases fitting TRBD2. Losses at the gene ends were 4 bases for V and 0 bases for J; bases not matched to a gene: 5. The germline CDR1 and CDR2 sequences are LGHDT and YNNKEL (reference sequence). This CDR3 spans 15 amino acids. CDR3 nucleotide sequence: TGTGCCAGCAGCCTAGGACTAGGACACCAAGAGACCCAGTACTTC. Translating gives CASSLGLGHQETQYF.

The chain recombines TRBV3-1 (or the pseudogene TRBV3-2) with TRBJ2-7; D gene unclear. V was trimmed by 4 bases and J by 3 bases, leaving 4 bases between them. CDR1 and CDR2 from the germline V gene are LGHDT and YNNKEL (reference sequence). CDR3 length: 11 amino acids. CDR3 DNA sequence: TGTGCCAGCAGCCGGAGCTACGAGCAGTACTTC. Its protein is CASSRSYEQYF.

J is TRBJ2-4 and V is TRBV5-6, with 11 bases identical to TRBD2. V dropped 1 base and J dropped 9; count of bases not matched to a gene: 12. Germline CDR1 is SGHDT and CDR2 is YYEEEE. The CDR3 is 17 residues long. CDR3 loop: CASSLTIAGGPRSIQYF. The CDR3 DNA reads TGTGCCAGCAGCTTGACCATAGCGGGAGGGCCGAGGAGCATTCAGTACTTC.

The chain employs TRBV10-3 and TRBJ1-5, with 10 bases identical to TRBD1. V trimming: 5 bases; J trimming: 5 bases; junction bases outside the gene matches: 3. The CDR3 loop spans 14 amino acids. In germline, CDR1 is ENHRY, CDR2 SYGVKD. Written as DNA, the CDR3 is TGTGCCATCAGTCAGGACAGGGGGTATCAGCCCCAGCATTTT. Translating gives CAISQDRGYQPQHF.

The V and J genes are TRBV27 and TRBJ1-1; unclear D gene. The CDR3 runs 12 residues. V lost 4 bases and J 3 bases, leaving 6 bases between the germline ends. Germline V gives CDR1 MNHEY, CDR2 SMNVEV (reference sequence). The CDR3 protein is CASSSPYTEAFF. The CDR3, as DNA: TGTGCCAGCAGTTCCCCGTACACTGAAGCTTTCTTT.

DNA for the CDR3: TGCAGCGTTGAAGGTCGGACAGAAGATGGCTACACCTTC. Protein: CSVEGRTEDGYTF. The V gene is TRBV29-1, the J gene TRBJ1-2, with D possibly being TRBD1 (6 bases). V lost 1 base, J lost 6 bases, and 12 bases lay in between. The length of the CDR3 is 13 residues. Per the germline V gene, CDR1 is SQVTM and CDR2 is ANQGSEA.

The V call is TRBV6-2 or TRBV6-3, the J call TRBJ2-7; 9 nucleotides align to TRBD2. The junction had 4 bases not matched to a gene; V was cut back by 5 bases and J by 2 bases. Germline V gene lookup returns CDR1 MNHEY and CDR2 SVGEGT. The CDR3 extends over 14 amino acids. The CDR3, as DNA: TGTGCCAGCAGTCTAGCGGGGACGACCTACGAGCAGTACGTC. Translating it yields CASSLAGTTYEQYV.

The chain combines TRBV6-5 with TRBJ1-5, with D maybe TRBD1 (6 bases). This CDR3 is 15 amino acids long. Germline CDR1 reads MNHEY; CDR2 reads SVGAGI. V lost 5 bases to trimming and J lost 6 bases, with 17 bases between them. CDR3 region: CASSPYLIQGQPQHF. Here the CDR3 DNA reads TGTGCCAGCAGTCCCTATCTCATACAGGGTCAGCCCCAGCATTTT.

This rearrangement joins TRBV7-9 to TRBJ1-2; TRBD1 aligns across 10 bases. The germline CDR1 and CDR2 sequences are SEHNR and FQNEAQ (reference sequence). V gave up 7 bases and J gave up 4 bases; unmatched junction bases: 6. This CDR3 has 14 amino acids. The CDR3 region is CASISGQGTYGYTF. CDR3 nucleotide sequence: TGTGCCAGCATCTCGGGACAGGGGACCTATGGCTACACCTTC.

J is TRBJ2-3 and V is TRBV27; perhaps TRBD2 as D (5 bases). Germline values: CDR1 MNHEY, CDR2 SMNVEV (reference sequence). Trimming pared 7 bases from V and 5 bases from J, leaving 10 bases between. The CDR3 sequence is 12 residues long. The DNA of the CDR3 is TGTGCCAGCACGAAAGAGGGAGATACGCAGTATTTT. Its protein product is CASTKEGDTQYF.

The genes are TRBV7-2 and TRBJ2-1; the match to TRBD2 covers 11 bases. Germline values: CDR1 SGHTA, CDR2 FQGNSA. This CDR3 spans 15 amino acids. J gave up 9 bases and V 1 base, and 5 bases lay outside the gene matches. The CDR3 spells CASSLGSGRAGEQFF. CDR3 nucleotides: TGTGCCAGCAGCTTAGGTAGCGGGAGGGCGGGTGAGCAGTTCTTC.

The V and J genes are TRBV12-3 or TRBV12-4 and TRBJ2-2; a possible D gene is TRBD1 (6 bases). The CDR3 runs to 13 residues. The germline V and J ends were trimmed by 4 bases and 5 bases, with 8 bases remaining between them. CDR3 loop: CASSWTVTGELFF. The DNA for the CDR3 is TGTGCCAGCAGTTGGACAGTAACCGGGGAGCTGTTTTTT.